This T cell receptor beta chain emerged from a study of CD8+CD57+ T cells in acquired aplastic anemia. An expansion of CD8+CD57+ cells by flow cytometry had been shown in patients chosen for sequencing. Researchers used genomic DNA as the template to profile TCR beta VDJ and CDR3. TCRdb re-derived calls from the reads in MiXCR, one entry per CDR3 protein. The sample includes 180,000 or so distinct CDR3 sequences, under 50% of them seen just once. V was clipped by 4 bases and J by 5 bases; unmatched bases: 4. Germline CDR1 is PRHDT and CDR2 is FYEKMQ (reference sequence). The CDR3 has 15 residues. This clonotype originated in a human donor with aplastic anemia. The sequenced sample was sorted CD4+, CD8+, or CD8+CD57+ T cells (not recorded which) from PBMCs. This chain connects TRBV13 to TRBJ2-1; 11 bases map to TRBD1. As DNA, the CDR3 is TGTGCCAGCAGCTCCGGGACAGGGGGTGACAATGAGCAGTTCTTC. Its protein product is CASSSGTGGDNEQFF.